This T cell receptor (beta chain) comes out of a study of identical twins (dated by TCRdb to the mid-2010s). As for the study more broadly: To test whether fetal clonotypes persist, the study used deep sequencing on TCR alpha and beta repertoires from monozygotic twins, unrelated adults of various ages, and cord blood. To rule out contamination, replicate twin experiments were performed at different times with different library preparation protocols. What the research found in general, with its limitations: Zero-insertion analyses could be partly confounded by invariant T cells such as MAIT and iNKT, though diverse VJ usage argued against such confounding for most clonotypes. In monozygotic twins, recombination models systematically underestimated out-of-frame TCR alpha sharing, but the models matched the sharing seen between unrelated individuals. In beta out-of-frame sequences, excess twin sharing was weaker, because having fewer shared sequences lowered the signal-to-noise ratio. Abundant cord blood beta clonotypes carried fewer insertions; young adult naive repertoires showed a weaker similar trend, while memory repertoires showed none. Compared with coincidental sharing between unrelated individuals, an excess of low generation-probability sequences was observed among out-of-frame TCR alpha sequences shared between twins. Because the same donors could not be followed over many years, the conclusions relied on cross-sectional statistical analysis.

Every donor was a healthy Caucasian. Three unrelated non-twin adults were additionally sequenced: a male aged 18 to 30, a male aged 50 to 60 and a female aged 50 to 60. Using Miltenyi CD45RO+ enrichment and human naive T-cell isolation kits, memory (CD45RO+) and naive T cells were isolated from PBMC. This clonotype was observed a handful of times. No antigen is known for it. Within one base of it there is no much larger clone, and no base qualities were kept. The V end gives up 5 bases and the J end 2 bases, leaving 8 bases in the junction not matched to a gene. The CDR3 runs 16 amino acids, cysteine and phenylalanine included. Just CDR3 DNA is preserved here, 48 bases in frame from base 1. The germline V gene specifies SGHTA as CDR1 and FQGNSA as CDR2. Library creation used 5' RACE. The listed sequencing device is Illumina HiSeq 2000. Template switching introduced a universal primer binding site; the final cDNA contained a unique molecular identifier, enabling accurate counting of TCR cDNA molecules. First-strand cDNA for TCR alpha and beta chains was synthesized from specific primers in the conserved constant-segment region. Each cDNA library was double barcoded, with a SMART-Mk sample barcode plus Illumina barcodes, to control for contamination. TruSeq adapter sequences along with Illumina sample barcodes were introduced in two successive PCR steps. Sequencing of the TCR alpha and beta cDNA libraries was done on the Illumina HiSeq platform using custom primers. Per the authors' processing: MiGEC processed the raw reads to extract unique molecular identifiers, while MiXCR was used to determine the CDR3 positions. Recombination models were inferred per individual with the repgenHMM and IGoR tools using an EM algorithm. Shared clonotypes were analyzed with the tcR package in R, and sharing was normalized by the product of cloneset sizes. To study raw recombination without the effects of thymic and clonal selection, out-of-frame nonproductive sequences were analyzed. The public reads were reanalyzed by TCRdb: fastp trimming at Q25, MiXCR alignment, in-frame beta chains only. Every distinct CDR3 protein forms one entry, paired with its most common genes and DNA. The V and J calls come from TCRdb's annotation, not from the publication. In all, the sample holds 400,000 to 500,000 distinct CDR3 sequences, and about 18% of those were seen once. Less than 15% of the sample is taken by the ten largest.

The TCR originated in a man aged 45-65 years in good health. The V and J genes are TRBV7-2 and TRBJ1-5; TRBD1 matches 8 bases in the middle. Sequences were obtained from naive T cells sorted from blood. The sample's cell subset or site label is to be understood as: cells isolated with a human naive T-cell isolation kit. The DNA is TGTGCCAGCAGCCTCGGACAGGGAAGTGGCAATCAGCCCCAGCATTTT. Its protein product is CASSLGQGSGNQPQHF. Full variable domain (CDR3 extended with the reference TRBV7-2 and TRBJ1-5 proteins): GAGVSQSPSNKVTEKGKDVELRCDPISGHTALYWYRQSLGQGLEFLIYFQGNSAPDKSGLPSDRFSAERTGGSVSTLTIQRTQQEDSAVYLCASSLGQGSGNQPQHFGDGTRLSIL.